The next 10 T cell receptor beta chains were all read from a single sample in a study of spatial heterogeneity in lung cancer (dated by TCRdb to about 2019). The intended sense of this specimen's time point label: sample taken at primary tumor resection. The investigation overall reported the following: The tumor nonsynonymous mutation count correlated with the number of expanded alpha and beta TCRs within the tumor.

These receptors are not linked to any known antigen. The receptor library was made with 5' RACE. Sequencing used a NextSeq 500. TCRdb passed the public sequencing reads through fastp at Q25 and MiXCR, retaining productive beta sequences. Entries that share a CDR3 protein sequence are merged under the most common genes and DNA. The sample records about 910 distinct CDR3 sequences, 35% to 45% of which are singletons. Less than 20% of the sample comes from the top ten. Sequencing was performed on lung tumor tissue, taken at surgery. The receptors here all came from a female donor with early-stage non-small cell lung cancer.

This clonotype is termed large. The chain is built from TRBV20-1 and TRBJ2-5; D uncertain. Trimming cost V 2 bases and J 3 bases, with 10 bases left between them. This CDR3 comprises 13 residues. Per germline, CDR1 DFQATT and CDR2 SNEGSKA (reference sequence). The CDR3 sequence: CSARHNYKETQYF. In nucleotides, the CDR3 is TGCAGTGCTAGACACAACTATAAAGAGACCCAGTACTTC.

This clonotype was detected only a few times. The J gene is TRBJ1-4, the V gene TRBV21-1; the table assigns TRBD1, which was not confirmed against the DNA. TRBV21-1 is assigned pseudogene status. The CDR3 extends over 15 amino acids. DNA of the CDR3: TGTGCCAGCAATCGAATGGGACAGAGAGGTGAAAAACTGTTTTTT. Protein product: CASNRMGQRGEKLFF.

The CDR3 loop is CASLDSQETQYF. The CDR3 region has the DNA TGTGCCAGCTTGGACAGTCAAGAGACCCAGTACTTC. This sequence joins TRBV28 and TRBJ2-5; weak D call: TRBD1 (6 bases). The germline gives CDR1 MDHEN, CDR2 SYDVKM. The V and J ends lost 8 bases and 2 bases respectively, with 9 bases between them. CDR3 length: 12 residues.

The chain uses TRBV25-1 and TRBJ1-1; D gene uncertain. The CDR3 consists of 12 residues. V lost 4 bases and J lost 1, with 4 bases in between. The germline V gene has CDR1 MGHDK and CDR2 SYGVNS. As DNA, the CDR3 is TGTGCCAGCAGTGCCAGGAACACTGAAGCTTTCTTT. Translating gives CASSARNTEAFF.

J is TRBJ2-1 and V is TRBV2; the D gene is possibly TRBD2 (7 bases). Trimming took 6 bases from V and 8 from J, leaving 14 bases between them. The CDR3 spans 13 residues. Germline V gene sequence: CDR1 SNHLY, CDR2 FYNNEI. For the CDR3, the DNA is TGTGCCAGCAGGGGGGGGCAGGGTCATGAGCAGTTCTTC. Its protein product is CASRGGQGHEQFF.

There are a few counts of this clonotype. The chain employs TRBV7-2 and TRBJ2-7; perhaps TRBD2 as D (6 bases). V was pared by 1 base and J by 6 bases, with 13 bases between. This CDR3 region has 14 residues. Germline V CDR1 and CDR2: SGHTA, FQGNSA. CDR3 region: CASSLDPGGFEQYF. The CDR3 DNA is TGTGCCAGCAGCTTAGACCCCGGGGGATTCGAGCAGTACTTC.

A remark on this clonotype: Just one base apart from a much larger clone, this may be a read error. The V call is TRBV11-2, the J call TRBJ2-7; D unresolved. The CDR3 covers 14 residues. The V end lost 5 bases, the J end lost 6 bases, and 17 bases lay between the germline ends. Germline CDR1 SGHAT, CDR2 FQNNGV. The CDR3 DNA reads as TGTGCCAGCAGCAGGGATCCCGGAACCTGCGAGCAGTACTTC. It encodes CASSRDPGTCEQYF.

Relative to its sample, this clonotype is large. This sequence joins TRBV12-3 or TRBV12-4 and TRBJ1-3; D gene ambiguous. The CDR3 extends over 15 amino acids. Trimming removed 2 bases at V and 2 bases at J, with 10 bases between. CDR3 protein: CASSLYPRTGNTIYF. Here the CDR3 DNA reads TGTGCCAGCAGTTTATATCCAAGGACTGGAAACACCATATATTTT.

The chain combines TRBV28 with TRBJ2-7, with unresolved D. The V and J ends lost 3 bases and 5 bases respectively, with 2 bases between them. Per germline, CDR1 MDHEN and CDR2 SYDVKM. This CDR3 is built from 10 residues. CDR3 sequence reads: CASSFHEQYF. The CDR3 DNA sequence: TGTGCCAGCAGTTTTCACGAGCAGTACTTC. The complete variable domain, with remaining parts taken from reference TRBV28 and TRBJ2-7, reads DVKVTQSSRYLVKRTGEKVFLECVQDMDHENMFWYRQDPGLGLRLIYFSYDVKMKEKGDIPEGYSVSREKKERFSLILESASTNQTSMYLCASSFHEQYFGPGTRLTVT.

The chain is built from TRBV5-1 and TRBJ2-3; 8 bases fit TRBD2. Per germline, CDR1 SGHRS and CDR2 YFSETQ. V shed 4 bases, J shed 4 bases, and the junction held 5 bases outside the gene matches. This CDR3 region has 14 residues. The CDR3 reads CASSISGIADTQYF. In DNA form, the CDR3 reads TGCGCCAGCAGCATTAGCGGGATCGCAGATACGCAGTATTTT.